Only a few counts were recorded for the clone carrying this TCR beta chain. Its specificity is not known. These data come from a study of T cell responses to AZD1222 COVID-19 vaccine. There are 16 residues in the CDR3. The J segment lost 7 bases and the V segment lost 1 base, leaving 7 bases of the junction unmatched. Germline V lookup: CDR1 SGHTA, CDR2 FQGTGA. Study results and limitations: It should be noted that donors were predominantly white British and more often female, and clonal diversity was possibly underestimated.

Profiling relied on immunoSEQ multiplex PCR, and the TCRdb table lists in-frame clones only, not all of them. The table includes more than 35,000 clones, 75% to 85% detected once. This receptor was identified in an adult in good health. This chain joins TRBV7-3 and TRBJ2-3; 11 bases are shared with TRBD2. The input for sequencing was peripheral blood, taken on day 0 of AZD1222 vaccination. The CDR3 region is CASSLMGSGGANTQYF. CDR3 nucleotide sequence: TGTGCCAGCAGCTTAATGGGTAGCGGGGGGGCTAATACGCAGTATTTT.